The next 16 T cell receptor beta chains were all read from a single sample in a study of T cells expressing NK-cell markers. Each CDR3 protein gets one entry in TCRdb, which reprocessed the 5' RACE reads and gives no DNA. The listing records some 120,000 distinct CDR3 sequences. The sequencing input was blood T cells: a sorted CD56 or NKG2C T cell subset, CD4+ or CD8+ T cells, or bulk PBMC T cells (not recorded which). The receptors shown here come from a woman aged 18-69 years in good health.

The chain couples TRBV7-2 to TRBJ2-7; absent DNA, TCRdb's TRBD1 call cannot be checked. The CDR3 totals 14 residues. Looked up from germline, CDR1 is SGHTA and CDR2 is FQGNSA. The chain's CDR3 is CASSAGTGAYEQYF.

The V gene is TRBV4-3, the J gene TRBJ2-3. The CDR3 is 13 amino acids. The germline gives CDR1 LGHNA, CDR2 YSLEER. CDR3 residues: CASSQAGLDTQYF.

J is TRBJ2-2 and V is TRBV30. Germline V CDR1 and CDR2: GTSNPN, SVGIG (reference sequence). CDR3 length equals 13 residues. The CDR3 is CAWSETGGWSVFF.

The chain has TRBV7-8 and TRBJ2-3. The CDR3 loop spans 12 amino acids. Germline V gives CDR1 SGHVS, CDR2 FQNEAQ. The chain's CDR3 is CASSPPPDTQYF.

The V and J genes are TRBV2 and TRBJ2-3. CDR1 and CDR2 from the germline V gene are SNHLY and FYNNEI. This CDR3 is built from 16 residues. CDR3 sequence: CASSESGLGPTDTQYF.

V and J are TRBV15 and TRBJ2-5; the D call from TCRdb, TRBD1, cannot be confirmed without DNA. The CDR3 contains 16 residues. Germline V gene sequence: CDR1 LNHNV, CDR2 YYDKDF (reference sequence). The CDR3 is CATSRGYAGGGETQYF.

The V and J genes are TRBV10-3 and TRBJ2-2. Germline V lookup: CDR1 ENHRY, CDR2 SYGVKD. This CDR3 has 12 residues. CDR3 protein: CAIRSDTGELFF.

CDR3 protein: CSVEVGTGYYEQYF. This chain uses TRBV29-1 with TRBJ2-7; the D call from TCRdb, TRBD1, cannot be confirmed without DNA. The CDR3 consists of 14 residues. Germline V CDR1 and CDR2: SQVTM, ANQGSEA.

The chain is built from TRBV9 and TRBJ1-5; TCRdb's D call, TRBD1, is unchecked because there is no DNA. Germline V gene lookup returns CDR1 SGDLS and CDR2 YYNGEE. The CDR3 is 13 residues long. CDR3 region: CASSAEGDQPQHF.

The V call is TRBV5-1, the J call TRBJ1-5. This CDR3 spans 15 amino acids. Germline CDR1 reads SGHRS; CDR2 reads YFSETQ. Here the CDR3 reads CASSDGVTSNQPQHF.

The V gene is TRBV15, the J gene TRBJ2-2; lacking DNA, the TRBD1 call made by TCRdb goes unchecked. Per the germline V gene, CDR1 is LNHNV and CDR2 is YYDKDF (reference sequence). The CDR3 extends over 16 amino acids. This CDR3 is CATRTTGDANTGELFF.

V gene TRBV5-1 combines with J gene TRBJ2-1. This CDR3 contains 12 residues. The germline V gene encodes CDR1 SGHRS and CDR2 YFSETQ. CDR3 protein: CASSFPVTEQFF.

The chain couples TRBV15 to TRBJ2-5; TCRdb proposes TRBD2, but this gene call is untestable without DNA. The CDR3 runs 17 residues. Germline V lookup: CDR1 LNHNV, CDR2 YYDKDF (reference sequence). CDR3 sequence reads: CATSRGAALGREETQYF.

This chain joins TRBV20-1 and TRBJ2-1; TCRdb's D gene call, TRBD2, goes unchecked for lack of DNA. This CDR3 has 13 residues. Germline V gene data show CDR1 as DFQATT and CDR2 as SNEGSKA (reference sequence). The chain's CDR3 is CSGPGLAGGQEFF.

CDR3 amino acids: CASSLTPAGELFF. The gene calls are TRBV5-1 and TRBJ2-2; TCRdb proposes TRBD2, but this gene call is untestable without DNA. The CDR3 runs 13 residues. Germline V gives CDR1 SGHRS, CDR2 YFSETQ.

The chain uses TRBV6-5 and TRBJ1-5; TCRdb calls TRBD1, which cannot be checked without DNA. Germline CDR1 and CDR2: MNHEY and SVGAGI. There are 15 residues in the CDR3. The CDR3 spells CASSFPGLSNQPQHF.